Below, 9 T cell receptor beta chains from the same sample are listed, as sequenced in a study of molecular identifiers for immune sequencing clone quantification. TCRdb itself ran the PCR reads through MiXCR, one entry per CDR3 protein. The repertoire holds about 640,000 distinct CDR3 sequences, with 15% to 20% as singletons. Sequencing was carried out using naive CD8+ T cells from blood, with Jurkat cell RNA spiked in. As to subset: FACS-sorted CD8+CD4-CCR7+CD45RA+ naive T cells. The receptor source for this set is a human donor in good health. Some libraries in this study had Jurkat cell RNA spiked in.

This clonotype was picked up a small number of times. This chain connects TRBV27 to TRBJ2-2, with D perhaps matching TRBD2 (5 bases). CDR1 is MNHEY, CDR2 SMNVEV, per germline (reference sequence). V was trimmed by 1 base and J by 6 bases, leaving 15 bases between them. The length of the CDR3 is 16 residues. The CDR3 here is CASSLLRLAGAGELFF. The CDR3 DNA sequence: TGTGCCAGCAGTTTATTAAGGCTAGCCGGGGCCGGGGAGCTGTTTTTT.

In this sample, this clonotype turned up many times. This chain joins TRBV20-1 and TRBJ2-5, with D maybe TRBD1 (6 bases). The germline gives CDR1 DFQATT, CDR2 SNEGSKA (reference sequence). The V gene lost 7 bases and the J gene lost 0 bases, with 15 bases spanning the gap. The CDR3 length is 14 residues. CDR3 sequence (DNA): TGCAGTGGTATCGGGACACCGTACCAAGAGACCCAGTACTTC. Residues: CSGIGTPYQETQYF.

This chain uses TRBV11-2 with TRBJ2-3; D not resolved. V was shortened by 6 bases and J by 4 bases, with 5 bases between the two germline ends. This CDR3 has 11 amino acids. Germline CDR1 and CDR2: SGHAT and FQNNGV. This CDR3 reads CASRTSDTQYF. The CDR3 coding sequence is TGTGCCAGCAGAACCTCAGATACGCAGTATTTT. The whole variable domain, remainder taken from reference TRBV11-2 and TRBJ2-3, is EAGVAQSPRYKIIEKRQSVAFWCNPISGHATLYWYQQILGQGPKLLIQFQNNGVVDDSQLPKDRFSAERLKGVDSTLKIQPAKLEDSAVYLCASRTSDTQYFGPGTRLTVL.

A note on this clonotype: Just one base apart from a much larger clone, this may be a read error. The gene calls are TRBV28 and TRBJ1-2, with D uncertain. This CDR3 is 16 amino acids long. The germline CDR1 and CDR2 sequences are MDHEN and SYDVKM. CDR3 sequence (DNA): TGTGCCAGCAGTTTGGAGCCCGAGGACCGCTACTATGGCTACGCCTTC. Protein: CASSLEPEDRYYGYAF.

In its sample, this clonotype was seen a few times. The chain recombines TRBV7-9 with TRBJ2-1; TRBD2 is a possible D gene (5 bases). The germline V and J ends were trimmed by 5 bases and 0 bases, with 14 bases remaining between them. The germline V gene encodes CDR1 SEHNR and CDR2 FQNEAQ (reference sequence). The CDR3 length is 16 residues. The CDR3 nucleotides read TGTGCCAGCAGCCGATCGGAGGATTCCTCCTACAATGAGCAGTTCTTC. Encoded protein: CASSRSEDSSYNEQFF.

As for this clonotype: This may come from a read error, since a much larger clone is one base off. The chain combines TRBV7-9 with TRBJ1-4, with a tentative D call TRBD1 (5 bases). Germline V gene sequence: CDR1 SEHNR, CDR2 FQNEAQ (reference sequence). The V end was cut by 3 bases, the J end by 7 bases, with 12 bases between. This CDR3 is built from 14 residues. The CDR3 reads CASSFGHDSEKLFF. CDR3 in DNA: TGTGCCAGCAGCTTCGGACACGATAGTGAAAAACTGTTTTTT.

The table lists this clonotype with many counts. The chain couples TRBV3-1 to TRBJ1-1; a weak D match, TRBD1 (6 bases). Germline V gene data show CDR1 as LGHDT and CDR2 as YNNKEL (reference sequence). Trimming took off 0 bases at V and 0 bases at J, with 8 bases between the two ends. This CDR3 spans 15 amino acids. The DNA for the CDR3 is TGTGCCAGCAGCCAAGATCAGGGGATGAACACTGAAGCTTTCTTT. This encodes CASSQDQGMNTEAFF.

This clonotype has at least ten counts. The chain joins TRBV2 to TRBJ2-7; D is undetermined. CDR1 SNHLY and CDR2 FYNNEI come from the germline V gene. Between the trimmed V and J ends, which lost 2 bases and 7 bases, there was a span of 15 bases. The CDR3 extends over 14 amino acids. The DNA of the CDR3 is TGTGCCAGCAGTGAAAGTCCCGCCCGAGGAGAGCAGTACTTC. Its translation is CASSESPARGEQYF.

As regards this clonotype: This may arise from a read error, as a much more abundant clone is one base away. The V gene is TRBV6-2 or TRBV6-3, the J gene TRBJ2-7; TRBD1 might be the D (7 bases). Germline-derived CDR1 and CDR2 are MNHEY and SVGEGT. The CDR3 runs to 15 residues. Deletions cut 5 bases from V and 4 bases from J, with 18 bases between. CDR3 loop: CASSPGSQGRYEQYF. The CDR3 DNA reads TGTGCCAGCAGTCCCGGCTCACAGGGGAGGTACGAGCAGTACTTC.